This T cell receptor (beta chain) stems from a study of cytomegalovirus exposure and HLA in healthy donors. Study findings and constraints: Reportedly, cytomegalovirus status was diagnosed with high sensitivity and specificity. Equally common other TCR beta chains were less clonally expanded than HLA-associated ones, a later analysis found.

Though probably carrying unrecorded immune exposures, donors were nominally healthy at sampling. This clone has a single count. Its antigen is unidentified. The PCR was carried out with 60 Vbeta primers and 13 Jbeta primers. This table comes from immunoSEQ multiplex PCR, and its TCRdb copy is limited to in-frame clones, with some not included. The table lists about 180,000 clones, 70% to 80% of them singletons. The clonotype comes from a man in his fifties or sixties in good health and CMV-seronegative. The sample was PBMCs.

CDR3 residues: CASTPGFNQPQHF. The CDR3 nucleotides read TGTGCCAGCACTCCCGGGTTCAACCAGCCCCAGCATTTT. The chain links TRBV6-5 to TRBJ1-5, with D hard to call. Germline V gene lookup returns CDR1 MNHEY and CDR2 SVGAGI. V lost 7 bases and J 7 bases, leaving 14 bases between the germline ends. The CDR3 has 13 residues.